One and the same sample provided the 8 T cell receptor beta chains below, sequenced in a study of cytomegalovirus exposure and HLA in healthy donors. The method was immunoSEQ multiplex PCR; TCRdb's version includes in-frame clones alone and lacks a portion of them. The sample carries 210,000 or so clones, about 86% recorded once. The sequencing sample was made of PBMCs. The origin of the receptors is a woman younger than 30 in good health and CMV-seronegative.

This chain joins TRBV19 and TRBJ2-1; weak D call: TRBD2 (6 bases). V lost 4 bases to trimming and J lost 7 bases, with 14 bases between them. The CDR3 covers 14 residues. The germline CDR1 and CDR2 sequences are LNHDA and SQIVND (reference sequence). CDR3 nucleotide sequence: TGTGCCAGTAGTACCCGGGACTCGTGGAATGAGCAGTTCTTC. This sequence encodes CASSTRDSWNEQFF.

This clone was seen a single time. The chain carries TRBV10-3 and TRBJ2-7; TRBD2 matches at 7 bases. Trimming at V came to 3 bases and at J to 3 bases, leaving 8 bases not matched to a gene. Germline loops: CDR1 ENHRY, CDR2 SYGVKD. This CDR3 is 15 amino acids long. Here the CDR3 reads CAISDGGGGHYEQYF. The CDR3, as DNA: TGTGCCATCAGTGATGGGGGGGGTGGCCACTACGAGCAGTACTTC.

The chain is built from TRBV21-1 and TRBJ2-7; the tabulated D call, TRBD1, remains unverified against the DNA. TRBV21-1 is classified as a pseudogene. The length of the CDR3 is 15 residues. Here the CDR3 reads CASSKSRTGVYEQYF. The CDR3 DNA reads TGTGCCAGCAGCAAATCTCGGACAGGGGTCTACGAGCAGTACTTC.

The rearrangement links TRBV4-1 to TRBJ2-3, with 7 bases lining up with TRBD2. Germline CDR1 and CDR2: MGHRA and YSYEKL. The CDR3 spans 16 residues. The ends lost 4 bases at V and 0 bases at J; junction bases unmatched: 7. The DNA of the CDR3 is TGCGCCAGCAGCCCGGGAGCGGGACTTAGCACAGATACGCAGTATTTT. It codes for CASSPGAGLSTDTQYF.

V and J are TRBV27 and TRBJ2-7; 12 bases line up with TRBD2. The CDR3 totals 15 residues. Germline V gene sequence: CDR1 MNHEY, CDR2 SMNVEV (reference sequence). The V and J ends lost 4 bases and 2 bases, in that order; junction bases with no gene match: 3. The CDR3 is CASSSGLAGPYEQYF. DNA for the CDR3: TGTGCCAGCAGTTCAGGACTAGCGGGGCCCTACGAGCAGTACTTC.

The rearrangement uses TRBV5-4 and TRBJ2-1, with TRBD2 matching 9 bases. Unmatched junction bases numbered 6, after V lost 2 bases and J lost 0 bases. Germline loops: CDR1 SGHNT, CDR2 YYREEE (reference sequence). The CDR3 length is 17 residues. DNA of the CDR3: TGTGCCAGCAGCTTAGGACTAGCGACGCGCTCCTACAATGAGCAGTTCTTC. Translated: CASSLGLATRSYNEQFF.

V and J are TRBV18 and TRBJ2-5, with 7 bases aligning to TRBD2. The CDR3 is made up of 14 amino acids. With V trimmed by 3 bases and J by 3 bases, 4 bases remained unmatched. The germline V gene has CDR1 KGHSH and CDR2 LQKENI. CDR3 protein: CASSPALAEETQYF. CDR3 DNA: TGTGCCAGCTCACCGGCGCTAGCGGAAGAGACCCAGTACTTC.

The chain uses TRBV5-5 and TRBJ2-7, with TRBD1 matching 8 bases. V lost 3 bases, J lost 2 bases, and 4 bases stayed unmatched. The CDR3 has 14 residues. Germline V gives CDR1 SGHKS, CDR2 YYEKEE (reference sequence). This CDR3 is CASSSQTGAYEQYF. CDR3 bases: TGTGCCAGCAGCTCACAGACAGGGGCCTACGAGCAGTACTTC.